These T cell receptor beta chains were read from a single sample in a study of T cell repertoires in cytomegalovirus infection. TCRdb reanalysed the reads using MiXCR and keeps one entry per CDR3 protein. The sample includes approximately 730,000 distinct CDR3 sequences, around 30% seen only once; the top ten take over 15%. No antigen has been identified for these receptors. The starting material was cultured PBMCs, obtained from culture after CMV antigen stimulation. Source of these receptors: a human donor in good health (CMV status not recorded). Some clones in this sample may be carry-over from other donors' samples. Both conserved end residues are part of each CDR3. The D gene is left open where the match is weak. Part of the rows lack a size; the others show once, few, many or a class for expanded clones.

D gene	V gene	clone size	J gene	CDR3 DNA	CDR3 protein
.	TRBV5-1	.	TRBJ2-5	TGCGCCAGCAGCTTGCCCGACCCGACCGGAGGAGGGACCCAGTACTTC	CASSLPDPTGGGTQYF
.	TRBV7-8	many	TRBJ2-1	TGTGCCAGCAGCCCACGACGCGTGTCGCTTTCCTACAATGAGCAGTTCTTC	CASSPRRVSLSYNEQFF
.	TRBV11-2	.	TRBJ2-3	TGTGCCAGCAGCTTCTGGCTGGGCACAGATACGCAGTATTTT	CASSFWLGTDTQYF
.	TRBV19	.	TRBJ1-6	TGTGCCAGCCCGGAGGCCAACCTCTCCTATAATTCACCCCTCCACTTT	CASPEANLSYNSPLHF
.	TRBV4-2	.	TRBJ1-6	TGTGCCAGCAGCCAAGAAATATCAGGCAACAATTCACCCCTCCACTTT	CASSQEISGNNSPLHF
.	TRBV11-2	.	TRBJ1-4	TGTGCCAGCAGCCAGACGTCGGGGACATCAAGTGGGGAAAAACTGTTTTTT	CASSQTSGTSSGEKLFF
.	TRBV19	few	TRBJ1-2	TGTGCCAGTAGTACCAATCAGGGGATCTATGGCTACACCTTC	CASSTNQGIYGYTF
.	TRBV6-2/TRBV6-3	.	TRBJ2-7	TGTGCCAGCAGTTATGACCCCGGTAGGGGCTACTACGAGCAGTACTTC	CASSYDPGRGYYEQYF
.	TRBV20-1	few	TRBJ2-7	TGCAGTGCTAGAAGTAGCGACGGGACTTCAGTGTACGAGCAGTACTTC	CSARSSDGTSVYEQYF
.	TRBV11-2	few	TRBJ2-5	TGTGCCAGCAGCTTGGACCCCTGGGAGACCCAGTACTTC	CASSLDPWETQYF
TRBD1	TRBV20-1	.	TRBJ2-3	TGCAGTGCTAGACCCCATAGGGACAGGGGTGCAGATACGCAGTATTTT	CSARPHRDRGADTQYF
.	TRBV6-1	few	TRBJ1-2	TGTGCCAGCAGTGAAGCGGTCAGGGGAGGGTATGGCTACACCTTC	CASSEAVRGGYGYTF
TRBD1	TRBV7-6	few	TRBJ1-4	TGTGCCAGCAGCCTCTCAGGACAGGGGGCCCGGGGAGGTGAAAAACTGTTTTTT	CASSLSGQGARGGEKLFF
.	TRBV30	.	TRBJ2-1	TGTGCCTGGCAACACATTTGGCCGTTGGACGCGGGCTACAATGAGCAGTTCTTC	CAWQHIWPLDAGYNEQFF
TRBD1	TRBV20-1	.	TRBJ2-4	TGCAGTGCAACACGGACAGGGGTGACCAAAAACATTCAGTACTTC	CSATRTGVTKNIQYF
.	TRBV7-8	.	TRBJ2-7	TGTGCCAGCAGCCCCGCTCGGTGGTCCCACGAGCAGTACTTC	CASSPARWSHEQYF
TRBD1	TRBV7-2	.	TRBJ2-3	TGTGCCAGCACCTTCCAGGGGGCCTCAGATACGCAGTATTTT	CASTFQGASDTQYF
TRBD1	TRBV7-9	.	TRBJ1-6	TGTGCCAGCAGCGGACAGGGGAAGGATTCACCCCTCCACTTT	CASSGQGKDSPLHF
TRBD1	TRBV2	.	TRBJ2-7	TGTGCCAGCAAGGACAGGGGCTGCGAGCAGTACTTC	CASKDRGCEQYF
.	TRBV7-2	.	TRBJ2-1	TGTGCCAGCAGCCCCTGGGGGCGGGCCAACAATGAGCAGTTCTTC	CASSPWGRANNEQFF
.	TRBV12-3/TRBV12-4	.	TRBJ1-3	TGTGCCAGCAGAACGGGGAGGATCTCTGGAAACACCATATATTTT	CASRTGRISGNTIYF
.	TRBV7-9	many	TRBJ1-6	TGTGCCAGCGGTGGAAATTCACCCCTCCACTTT	CASGGNSPLHF
TRBD1	TRBV5-1	few	TRBJ2-7	TGCGCCAGCAGCTTGGCCGGGACAGGGGGCTTCTACGAGCAGTACTTC	CASSLAGTGGFYEQYF
.	TRBV7-9	.	TRBJ2-5	TGTGCCAGCAGCTTAGGGGCAGGTATCGAGGAGACCCAGTACTTC	CASSLGAGIEETQYF
.	TRBV6-1	.	TRBJ2-5	TGTGCCAGCAGTGAGACACCGAAGCAAGGGGAGACCCAGTACTTC	CASSETPKQGETQYF
.	TRBV12-5	few	TRBJ2-5	TGTGCTAGTGGTTTGTCGGGAAAAGAGACCCAGTACTTC	CASGLSGKETQYF